Each of the 23 T cell receptor beta chains below was sequenced from the same sample in a study of T-cell reconstitution after alpha-beta-depleted transplantation in children. Unique molecular identifiers were used in preparing the TCRbeta library. TCRdb independently ran MiXCR on the PCR reads; one entry per CDR3 protein. This table holds some 120,000 distinct CDR3 sequences, approximately 8.7% found once. The sequences come from PBMCs, mostly from graft donor cells, collected 180 days after TCRalphabeta/CD19-depleted stem cell transplant. The receptors derive from a girl in the first two years of life who had a stem cell transplant for combined immunodeficiency, so the T cells may come from the graft donor.

This chain connects TRBV20-1 to TRBJ2-1, with unresolved D. Germline V gene sequence: CDR1 DFQATT, CDR2 SNEGSKA (reference sequence). V was trimmed by 6 bases and J by 1 base, leaving 13 bases between them. The CDR3 contains 14 residues. CDR3 amino acids: CSALMLPSYNEQFF. For the CDR3, the DNA is TGCAGTGCCCTCATGTTACCATCCTACAATGAGCAGTTCTTC.

This chain joins TRBV12-3 or TRBV12-4 and TRBJ2-6, with a possible D match to TRBD1 (6 bases). The germline V and J ends were trimmed by 4 bases and 1 base, with 8 bases remaining between them. This CDR3 is 15 amino acids long. The CDR3, as DNA: TGTGCCAGCAGTTACAGGGCTTCTGGGGCCAACGTCCTGACTTTC. Amino acids: CASSYRASGANVLTF.

This clonotype has a handful of counts. This chain uses TRBV4-2 with TRBJ2-5; D is unresolved. There are 17 residues in the CDR3. Germline V lookup: CDR1 LGHNA, CDR2 YNFKEQ. Trimming removed 0 bases at V and 1 base at J, with 15 bases between. CDR3 sequence reads: CASSQEINPGPQETQYF. Here the CDR3 DNA reads TGTGCCAGCAGCCAAGAAATAAACCCCGGCCCCCAAGAGACCCAGTACTTC.

J is TRBJ2-7 and V is TRBV20-1; TRBD2 matches 13 bases. The J segment lost 6 bases and the V segment lost 5 bases, leaving 7 bases of the junction unmatched. This CDR3 is 14 amino acids long. The germline V gene encodes CDR1 DFQATT and CDR2 SNEGSKA (reference sequence). The CDR3 sequence is CSAALAGGPLEQYF. Written as DNA, the CDR3 is TGCAGTGCTGCACTAGCGGGAGGGCCCCTCGAGCAGTACTTC.

The chain couples TRBV29-1 to TRBJ2-5; unclear D gene. The CDR3 loop spans 12 amino acids. CDR1 and CDR2 from the germline V gene are SQVTM and ANQGSEA. V gave up 7 bases and J gave up 3 bases, with 12 bases separating them. CDR3 DNA sequence: TGCAGCGGCCGGGCAACTGAAGAGACCCAGTACTTC. It specifies CSGRATEETQYF. The full variable domain, in which reference TRBV29-1 and TRBJ2-5 provide the parts outside the CDR3, is SAVISQKPSRDICQRGTSLTIQCQVDSQVTMMFWYRQQPGQSLTLIATANQGSEATYESGFVIDKFPISRPNLTFSTLTVSNMSPEDSSIYLCSGRATEETQYFGPGTRLLVL.

This clonotype was detected only a few times. The chain carries TRBV24-1 and TRBJ2-2, with D hard to call. The CDR3 spans 15 residues. CDR1 and CDR2 (germline): KGHDR, SFDVKD. V was shortened by 3 bases and J by 7 bases, with 14 bases between the two germline ends. The CDR3 reads CATSDPDTANGELFF. The CDR3 bases are TGTGCCACCAGTGATCCCGACACGGCCAACGGGGAGCTGTTTTTT.

A few counts support this clonotype. J is TRBJ2-5 and V is TRBV15; 9 bases map to TRBD1. The CDR3 loop spans 13 amino acids. CDR1 and CDR2 from the germline V gene are LNHNV and YYDKDF (reference sequence). The J segment lost 7 bases and the V segment lost 3 bases, leaving 3 bases of the junction unmatched. The CDR3 bases are TGTGCCACCAGCAGGGGACAGGGAGCGACCCAGTACTTC. Translating gives CATSRGQGATQYF.

Comment on this clonotype: A read error is possible here, since a much larger clone lies one base away. The chain combines TRBV20-1 with TRBJ2-3; maybe TRBD1 (5 bases). Germline assignment: CDR1 DFQATT and CDR2 SNEGSKA (reference sequence). The CDR3 totals 14 residues. Trimming removed 5 bases at V and 5 bases at J, with 17 bases between. CDR3 sequence: CSAPCQQGLDTQYF. Here the CDR3 DNA reads TGCAGTGCTCCATGCCAGCAGGGCTTAGATACGCAGTATTTT.

This clonotype came up many times. The rearrangement joins TRBV5-5 to TRBJ2-2, with D perhaps TRBD2 (6 bases). CDR3 size: 15 residues. Germline values: CDR1 SGHKS, CDR2 YYEKEE (reference sequence). The ends were cut back, 7 bases at V and 1 base at J, with 14 bases in the middle. The DNA for the CDR3 is TGTGCCAGCCAGGGACTGTTTGTGAACACCGGGGAGCTGTTTTTT. This encodes CASQGLFVNTGELFF.

V usage is TRBV20-1 and J usage is TRBJ2-6; the D gene is possibly TRBD1 (6 bases). Germline-derived CDR1 and CDR2 are DFQATT and SNEGSKA (reference sequence). The CDR3 sequence is 15 residues long. Trimming cost V 2 bases and J 0 bases, with 8 bases left between them. In DNA form, the CDR3 reads TGCAGTGCTAGATCAGGGGACTCTGGGGCCAACGTCCTGACTTTC. This codes for CSARSGDSGANVLTF.

V gene TRBV15 combines with J gene TRBJ2-2, with D uncertain. CDR1 is LNHNV and CDR2 is YYDKDF in the germline V gene (reference sequence). Trimming stripped 0 bases from V and 1 base from J, with 9 bases between. This CDR3 is built from 16 residues. The CDR3 loop reads CATSRDFTENTGELFF. The CDR3 nucleotides read TGTGCCACCAGCAGAGATTTTACCGAGAACACCGGGGAGCTGTTTTTT.

V and J are TRBV7-3 and TRBJ2-1; the match to TRBD2 covers 13 bases. Germline lookup yields CDR1 SGHTA and CDR2 FQGTGA. Trimming removed 0 bases from V and 9 bases from J; junction bases left unmatched: 8. The CDR3 length is 17 residues. CDR3 sequence: CASSLTRGTSGIREQFF. The DNA for the CDR3 is TGTGCCAGCAGCTTAACACGCGGGACTAGCGGGATCCGTGAGCAGTTCTTC.

This clonotype was observed a handful of times. The DNA for the CDR3 is TGCAGTGCTACCGGACAGGCTGCCGGTCAGCCCCAGCATTTT. This translates into CSATGQAAGQPQHF. The genes are TRBV20-1 and TRBJ1-5, with 7 positions matching TRBD1. CDR1 is DFQATT, CDR2 SNEGSKA, per germline (reference sequence). The CDR3 contains 14 residues. Unmatched junction bases numbered 9, after V lost 4 bases and J lost 6 bases.

The chain is built from TRBV5-5 and TRBJ2-1; D is uncertain. Per germline, CDR1 SGHKS and CDR2 YYEKEE (reference sequence). The CDR3 sequence is 14 residues long. V dropped 3 bases and J dropped 10 bases, with 17 bases sitting between them. In nucleotides, the CDR3 is TGTGCCAGCAGCTATGGACCGAGCCTAAGAGAGCAGTTCTTC. This codes for CASSYGPSLREQFF.

This clonotype appeared a few times. CDR3 region: CATSDPRQGQPNEKLFF. CDR3 nucleotides: TGTGCCACCAGTGATCCCCGTCAGGGGCAGCCTAATGAAAAACTGTTTTTT. This chain links TRBV24-1 with TRBJ1-4; TRBD1 is a possible D gene (6 bases). Germline-derived CDR1 and CDR2 are KGHDR and SFDVKD. This CDR3 spans 17 amino acids. The V end was cut by 3 bases, the J end by 3 bases, with 16 bases between.

This clonotype was found a few times. The chain couples TRBV20-1 to TRBJ2-3; D is perhaps TRBD2 (5 bases). Germline CDR1 reads DFQATT; CDR2 reads SNEGSKA (reference sequence). The V and J ends lost 3 bases and 0 bases respectively, with 7 bases between them. CDR3 size: 13 residues. The chain's CDR3 is CSARRVSTDTQYF. The CDR3 DNA reads TGCAGTGCTAGGCGGGTTAGCACAGATACGCAGTATTTT.

Of note for this clonotype: Germline and junction disagree at one end, which may indicate a read error. The chain links TRBV20-1 to TRBJ2-7; D not resolved. The CDR3 covers 14 residues. Germline values: CDR1 DFQATT, CDR2 SNEGSKA (reference sequence). CDR3 protein: CSARGVRMTYQQYF. The CDR3 coding sequence is TGCAGTGCTAGAGGGGTCAGGATGACCTACCAGCAGTACTTC.

This clonotype was seen a few times. J is TRBJ1-4 and V is TRBV15, with no clear D. Germline assignment: CDR1 LNHNV and CDR2 YYDKDF (reference sequence). Deletions cut 0 bases from V and 8 bases from J, with 13 bases between. This CDR3 has 15 residues. The CDR3 DNA reads as TGTGCCACCAGCAGAGATAGGCGTCGGGCGGAAAAACTGTTTTTT. Its translation is CATSRDRRRAEKLFF. Full variable domain (missing parts from reference TRBV15 and TRBJ1-4): DAMVIQNPRYQVTQFGKPVTLSCSQTLNHNVMYWYQQKSSQAPKLLFHYYDKDFNNEADTPDNFQSRRPNTSFCFLDIRSPGLGDTAMYLCATSRDRRRAEKLFFGSGTQLSVL.

The chain combines TRBV7-2 with TRBJ2-7, with 7 bases aligning to TRBD1. This CDR3 has 16 residues. V shed 5 bases and J 4 bases; nucleotides not matched to a gene: 14. Germline lookup yields CDR1 SGHTA and CDR2 FQGNSA. The CDR3 region is CASSLFRGTDVYEQYF. The CDR3 region has the DNA TGTGCCAGCAGCCTCTTTCGAGGGACAGACGTATACGAGCAGTACTTC.

The chain joins TRBV7-2 to TRBJ2-2, with D maybe TRBD1 (6 bases). V gave up 1 base and J gave up 9 bases, with 18 bases separating them. The CDR3 totals 16 residues. The germline gives CDR1 SGHTA, CDR2 FQGNSA. The CDR3, as DNA: TGTGCCAGCAGCTTAGAACGACAGGCCTATAGCCGGGAGCTGTTTTTT. Amino acid sequence: CASSLERQAYSRELFF.

This clonotype turned up a few times. This rearrangement joins TRBV6-5 to TRBJ2-7; 8 bases are a match to TRBD1. CDR1 is MNHEY and CDR2 is SVGAGI in the germline V gene. This CDR3 is 14 amino acids long. Trimming cost V 2 bases and J 4 bases; bases outside gene matches: 4. The CDR3, as DNA: TGTGCCAGCAGTTACCAAGGACAGGGTTACGAGCAGTACTTC. Translated: CASSYQGQGYEQYF.

A remark on this clonotype: Lacking the conserved final phenylalanine or tryptophan, this CDR3 likely reflects a read error. The chain employs TRBV29-1 and TRBJ2-5; D gene unclear. Germline V gives CDR1 SQVTM, CDR2 ANQGSEA. This CDR3 region has 13 residues. Between the trimmed V and J ends, which lost 2 bases and 0 bases, there was a span of 7 bases. The CDR3 coding sequence is TGCAGCGTTGAACGGTGGTACCAAGAGACCCAGTACTTG. Encoded protein: CSVERWYQETQYL.

The chain carries TRBV7-9 and TRBJ2-5; TRBD1 aligns across 8 bases. Germline V CDR1 and CDR2: SEHNR, FQNEAQ (reference sequence). V was clipped by 3 bases and J by 5 bases; unmatched bases: 14. The CDR3 spans 17 residues. The CDR3 protein is CASSFLGPGQGRETQYF. DNA of the CDR3: TGTGCCAGCAGCTTTTTGGGACCAGGACAGGGCAGGGAGACCCAGTACTTC.